This is a list of T cell receptor beta chains from one sample in a study of early T cells in non-severe SARS-CoV-2 infection. Via MiXCR, TCRdb re-called the 5' RACE reads, giving one row per CDR3 protein. The sample has tens of thousands of distinct CDR3 sequences; around 13% are singletons. The sequencing input was whole blood. The receptor source for this set is an adult who was a healthcare worker with PCR-confirmed SARS-CoV-2 infection or an uninfected control (not recorded which). CDR3s include the opening cysteine and the closing phenylalanine or tryptophan. Fields, in order: J gene, D gene, V gene, clone size, CDR3 DNA, CDR3 protein. D genes are given only for firm matches. Not every row has a clone size; where given, it reads once, few, many or a size class.

>TRBJ2-1|TRBD1|TRBV4-1|.
TGCGCCAGCAGCCGAGGGACAGAGTACAATGAGCAGTTCTTC
CASSRGTEYNEQFF
>TRBJ2-7|TRBD1|TRBV13|many
TGTGCCAGCAGCTCCGGACAGGGTAGCGCGTACTTC
CASSSGQGSAYF
>TRBJ2-7|.|TRBV3-1|.
TGTGCCAGCAGCCTGGGCCCCAACTCCTACGAGCATTACTTC
CASSLGPNSYEHYF
>TRBJ2-7|TRBD1|TRBV20-1|many
TGCAGTGCTAGACGCTCGGACAGGGAAAGCTACGAGCAGTACTTC
CSARRSDRESYEQYF
>TRBJ2-7|.|TRBV9|.
TGTGCCAGCAACCTCCCAGGGGCTCGAAACGAGCAGTACTTC
CASNLPGARNEQYF
>TRBJ2-7|.|TRBV28|.
TGTGCCAGCAGTCCCATAGAGGCCGCCTACGAGCAGTACTTC
CASSPIEAAYEQYF
>TRBJ2-2|.|TRBV27|.
TGTGCCAGCAGTTTTTTCCAGGGTAACACCGGGGAGCTGTTTTTT
CASSFFQGNTGELFF
>TRBJ2-7|TRBD2|TRBV10-1|few
TGCGCCAGCAGTGAGACACTTTTCGGGCGGGGGATCTACGAGCAGTACTTC
CASSETLFGRGIYEQYF
>TRBJ1-2|TRBD1|TRBV12-3/TRBV12-4|.
TGTGCCAGCAGTGCATGGCAGGGGGCGAACTATGGCTACACCTTC
CASSAWQGANYGYTF
>TRBJ2-5|.|TRBV9|.
TGTGCCAGCAGCGTGGACACCCGGAGCGTTGGGACCCAGTACTTC
CASSVDTRSVGTQYF
>TRBJ2-2|TRBD1|TRBV27|.
TGTGCCAGCAGTTTGGACAGGGGGCCGGTCACCGGGGAGCTGTTTTTT
CASSLDRGPVTGELFF
>TRBJ2-3|.|TRBV11-2|.
TGTGCCAGCAGCGGATATAGCACAGGGTCAGATACGCAGTATTTT
CASSGYSTGSDTQYF
>TRBJ2-7|.|TRBV27|few
TGTGCCAGCAGCCCCGGCCTTATCTCCCCCGAGCAGTACTTC
CASSPGLISPEQYF
>TRBJ2-3|.|TRBV20-1|many
TGCAGTGCTAGACCAACCCCTAGCACAGATACGCAGTATTTT
CSARPTPSTDTQYF
>TRBJ1-3|.|TRBV6-6|many
TGTGCCAGCAGCCCTGCTGGAAACACCATATATTTT
CASSPAGNTIYF
>TRBJ2-1|TRBD2|TRBV14|.
TGTGCCAGCAGCCAAGATCCTAGCGGGGGAGGGGTCGGTGAGTTCTTC
CASSQDPSGGGVGEFF
>TRBJ2-3|.|TRBV7-2|.
TGTGCCAGCAGCTTCCGGTCAGATACGCAGTATTTT
CASSFRSDTQYF
>TRBJ2-7|.|TRBV12-3/TRBV12-4|.
TGTGCCAGCAGTTATAACCCACCCTACGAGCAGTACTTC
CASSYNPPYEQYF
>TRBJ2-5|.|TRBV28|.
TGTGCCAGCAGGCCAGGGGGGAGTATCGAGACCCAGTACTTC
CASRPGGSIETQYF
>TRBJ1-1|TRBD1|TRBV10-2|.
TGCGCCAGCACTTACAGGGGAACTAACATGAACACTGAAGCTTTCTTT
CASTYRGTNMNTEAFF
>TRBJ1-1|.|TRBV3-1|.
TGTGCCAGCAGCCATCATGGTGGCGCCCCTGAAGCTTTCTTT
CASSHHGGAPEAFF
>TRBJ1-4|.|TRBV28|few
TGTGCCAGCAGTTACCCAGGGGCTAATGAAAAACTGTTTTTT
CASSYPGANEKLFF
>TRBJ1-2|.|TRBV5-6|.
TGTGCCAGCAGCTTGGTGGTTGGGATGAGCTATGGCTACACCTTC
CASSLVVGMSYGYTF
>TRBJ2-7|.|TRBV28|few
TGTGCCTCCGGGGTCGTTAGGTACTTC
CASGVVRYF
>TRBJ1-2|.|TRBV5-6|many
TGTGCCAGCAGCCGCAAAGAAGCTAACTATGGCTACACCTTC
CASSRKEANYGYTF
>TRBJ1-5|TRBD1|TRBV6-2/TRBV6-3|few
TGTGCCAGCAATCCCGTGGGACAGTTTAGCAATCAGCCCCAGCATTTT
CASNPVGQFSNQPQHF
>TRBJ2-7|TRBD1|TRBV11-2|.
TGTGCCAGCCTATTTGGACAGGGCTACGAGCAGTACTTC
CASLFGQGYEQYF
>TRBJ2-7|.|TRBV7-2|few
TGTGCCAGCAGCCTCTCAGTGGGGGGGCCCCGCGAGCAGTACTTC
CASSLSVGGPREQYF
>TRBJ2-7|TRBD1|TRBV29-1|.
TGCAGCGTTGGACAGGGGTTCACCTACGAGCAGTACTTC
CSVGQGFTYEQYF
>TRBJ2-7|.|TRBV7-2|.
TGTGCCAGTAAGACCGGGACGGGCTCCTACGAGCAGTACTTC
CASKTGTGSYEQYF
>TRBJ1-5|TRBD1|TRBV27|.
TGTGCCAGCAGTTGGACGACAGGGGGCAATCAGCCCCAGCATTTT
CASSWTTGGNQPQHF
>TRBJ2-3|.|TRBV6-2/TRBV6-3|few
TGTGCCAGCAGGCCCACGTTCGGGGGCCATGTGGATACGCAGTATTTT
CASRPTFGGHVDTQYF
>TRBJ2-1|TRBD2|TRBV12-5|.
TGTGCTAAAGGAGCGGGGGGGCCGAATGAGCAGTTCTTC
CAKGAGGPNEQFF
>TRBJ2-2|.|TRBV5-1|few
TGCGCCAGCAGCTTGACGGGGACGAACACCGGGGAGCTGTTTTTT
CASSLTGTNTGELFF
>TRBJ1-1|TRBD1|TRBV12-3/TRBV12-4|many
TGTGCCAGCAGTTTGGACAGGGGGCTTGGCACTGAAGCTTTCTTT
CASSLDRGLGTEAFF
>TRBJ2-3|.|TRBV7-9|.
TGTGCCAGCAGCCTGGGTGGTAGCAGAGATACGCAGTATTTT
CASSLGGSRDTQYF
>TRBJ2-5|TRBD1|TRBV6-1|many
TGTGCCAGCAGTCCCCAGACAGGGGGCGAAGAGACCCAGTACTTC
CASSPQTGGEETQYF
>TRBJ1-2|.|TRBV25-1|few
TGTGCCAGCAGGAGGGATCCTCCTTATGGCTACACCTTC
CASRRDPPYGYTF
>TRBJ2-7|.|TRBV7-9|.
TGTGCCAGCAGGGACGGCTACGAGCAGTACTTC
CASRDGYEQYF
>TRBJ1-3|TRBD1|TRBV6-5|many
TGTGCCAGCAGAAGGGACAGGACCTCTGGAAACACCATATATTTT
CASRRDRTSGNTIYF
>TRBJ2-1|.|TRBV12-5|.
TGTGCTAGTGGTCTCGACTCGACGAGCATGTTCTTC
CASGLDSTSMFF
>TRBJ2-7|.|TRBV28|many
TGTGCCAGCAGATCAACGGGACGGTCCTACGAGCAGTACTTC
CASRSTGRSYEQYF
>TRBJ2-5|TRBD1|TRBV3-1|many
TGTGCCAGCAGCCAACAAATGACAGGGGATCGAGAGACCCAGTACTTC
CASSQQMTGDRETQYF
>TRBJ2-5|TRBD2|TRBV12-3/TRBV12-4|many
TGTGCCAGCAGCCCGGGACTAGAATACCAAGAGACCCAGTACTTC
CASSPGLEYQETQYF
>TRBJ1-1|.|TRBV4-3|few
TGCGCCAGCAGCCAATCCAGGGCGAACACTGAAGCTTTCTTT
CASSQSRANTEAFF
>TRBJ2-2|.|TRBV24-1|.
TGTGCCACCAGTGATATAGGACTGGTGAACACCGGGGAGCTGTTTTTT
CATSDIGLVNTGELFF
>TRBJ2-7|.|TRBV5-5|.
TGTGCCAGCATCTTCGGGAGTGCCTACGAGCAGTACTTC
CASIFGSAYEQYF
>TRBJ2-3|TRBD2|TRBV9|few
TGTGCCAGCAGCCCCCTAGCGGGACCTAGCACAGATACGCAGTATTTT
CASSPLAGPSTDTQYF
>TRBJ2-7|TRBD2|TRBV29-1|.
TGCAGCGCTAGCGGGGGCATGAACTACGAGCAGTACTTC
CSASGGMNYEQYF
>TRBJ1-1|.|TRBV7-9|few
TGTGCCAGCAGCTCGTATCAGGGAAGCACTGAAGCTTTCTTT
CASSSYQGSTEAFF
>TRBJ1-1|.|TRBV29-1|few
TGCAGCGTAATCCAACGCTTGAACACTGAAGCTTTCTTT
CSVIQRLNTEAFF
>TRBJ1-6|TRBD1|TRBV6-1|many
TGTGCCAGCTCCGACCCGGACAGGGAGCCACCCCTCCACTTT
CASSDPDREPPLHF
>TRBJ2-2|.|TRBV7-2|many
TGTGCCAGCAGCTTAAATCCCTACAACACCGGGGAGCTGTTTTTT
CASSLNPYNTGELFF
>TRBJ2-1|.|TRBV9|few
TGTGCCAGCAGCGTCAACAATGAGCAGTTCTTC
CASSVNNEQFF
>TRBJ2-5|TRBD2|TRBV5-6|few
TGTGCCAGCAGCTCGACTAGCGGGGGGCTTCAAGAGACCCAGTACTTC
CASSSTSGGLQETQYF
>TRBJ1-1|.|TRBV2|many
TGTGCCAGCAGGAGGGAACAGTTGAACACTGAAGCTTTCTTT
CASRREQLNTEAFF
>TRBJ2-1|TRBD2|TRBV7-3|few
TGTGCCAGCAGCCTCGCGGGAGGCGATGAGCAGTTCTTC
CASSLAGGDEQFF
>TRBJ2-7|.|TRBV4-3|many
TGCGCCAGCAGCCAAGAATCAGGTTCCTACGAGCAGTACTTC
CASSQESGSYEQYF
>TRBJ2-7|TRBD2|TRBV6-5|.
TGTGCCAGCAGTTTACCGGGAGGGAGCTACGAGCAGTACTTC
CASSLPGGSYEQYF
>TRBJ2-1|TRBD1|TRBV3-1|few
TGTGCCAGCAGCTACGGACAGGGGGAGGTAAATGAGCAGTTCTTC
CASSYGQGEVNEQFF